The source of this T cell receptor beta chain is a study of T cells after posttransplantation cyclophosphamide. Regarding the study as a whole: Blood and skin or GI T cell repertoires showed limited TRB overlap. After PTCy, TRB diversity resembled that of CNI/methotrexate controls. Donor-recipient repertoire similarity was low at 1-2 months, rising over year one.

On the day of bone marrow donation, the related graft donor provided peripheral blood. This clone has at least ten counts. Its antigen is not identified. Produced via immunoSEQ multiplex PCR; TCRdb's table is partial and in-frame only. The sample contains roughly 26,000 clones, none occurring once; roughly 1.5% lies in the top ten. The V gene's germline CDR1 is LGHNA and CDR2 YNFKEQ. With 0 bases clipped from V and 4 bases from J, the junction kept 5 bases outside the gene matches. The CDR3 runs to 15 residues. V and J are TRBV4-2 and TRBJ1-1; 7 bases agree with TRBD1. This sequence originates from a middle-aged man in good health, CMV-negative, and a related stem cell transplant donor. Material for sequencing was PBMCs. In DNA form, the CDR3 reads TGTGCCAGCAGCCAAGAGGAGGGGGCCGGCACTGAAGCTTTCTTT. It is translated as CASSQEEGAGTEAFF.